The present T cell receptor (beta chain) was sequenced within a study of blood T cell repertoires in COVID-19. In the authors' methods: Reference gene primer amplification gave estimated nucleated cell counts. Assay used: immunoSEQ multiplex PCR; TCRdb lists only in-frame clones, some missing. V, J and clone size are taken as reported in that table, and D and trimming were inferred from the DNA itself. The sample has about 350,000 clones; almost 90% are singletons. Germline values: CDR1 KGHSH, CDR2 LQKENI. The CDR3 contains 17 residues. J gave up 0 bases and V 3 bases, and 7 bases lay outside the gene matches. Within 2 weeks of study entry, exposed participants had contacted a PCR-confirmed or clinician-diagnosed COVID-19 case.

This TCR derives from a woman under 40 who had been exposed to COVID-19. The chain employs TRBV18 and TRBJ2-2; TRBD2 matches at 7 bases. The sample taken for sequencing was PBMCs or T cells enriched from blood (not recorded which). The CDR3 nucleotides read TGTGCCAGCTCACCGCCGGGGGGTAGCACGAACACCGGGGAGCTGTTTTTT. Its translation is CASSPPGGSTNTGELFF.